This TCR beta chain was profiled in a study of T-cell memory formation after mild COVID-19. This CDR3 region has 16 residues. The V end lost 2 bases, the J end lost 4 bases, and 17 bases lay between the germline ends. Germline loops: CDR1 LGHDT, CDR2 YNNKEL (reference sequence). Study-level results: Certain responding clones were present in pre-infection memory, suggesting participation of cross-reactive memory. CD8+ contracting clones occupied EMRA, while CD4+ ones occupied mainly CM and EM.

A 5'RACE reaction primed in the constant segment made cDNA libraries of TCR alpha and TCR beta, and these carried sample barcodes and UMIs. In TCRdb, the 5' RACE reads were re-called with MiXCR into one record per CDR3 protein. The repertoire holds about half a million distinct CDR3 sequences, with 18% as singletons. In regard to this clonotype: Its antigen is unidentified.

The sample taken for sequencing was PBMCs or a T cell subset sorted from them (not recorded which). The source of this sequence is an adult woman who had mild COVID-19 (a few samples of this study predate the infection). Cell type and time point are not known. The chain has TRBV3-1 and TRBJ1-2, with unresolved D. As DNA, the CDR3 is TGTGCCAGCAGCCAAAACGATAGGGTTAAATCCTATGGCTACACCTTC. Translation: CASSQNDRVKSYGYTF.